Included here is one TCR beta chain sequence, with context. The target antigen is unknown. This specimen belongs to a study of T cells after posttransplantation cyclophosphamide. Regarding the study as a whole: Later post-transplant blood repertoires were often dominated by donor CD8+ memory clones.

The germline V gene has CDR1 SGHNT and CDR2 YYREEE (reference sequence). V was cut by 5 bases and J by 0 bases, with 6 bases left in between. The CDR3 consists of 13 residues. Data came from immunoSEQ multiplex PCR; TCRdb stores just in-frame clones and leaves some out. This table holds around 66,000 clones, around 93% found once. The sequenced sample was PBMCs. V usage is TRBV5-4 and J usage is TRBJ1-3; no firm D call. The origin of this receptor is a woman in her thirties in good health and a related stem cell transplant donor. The CDR3 spells CASSHHSGNTIYF. The CDR3 DNA is TGTGCCAGCAGTCACCACTCTGGAAACACCATATATTTT.